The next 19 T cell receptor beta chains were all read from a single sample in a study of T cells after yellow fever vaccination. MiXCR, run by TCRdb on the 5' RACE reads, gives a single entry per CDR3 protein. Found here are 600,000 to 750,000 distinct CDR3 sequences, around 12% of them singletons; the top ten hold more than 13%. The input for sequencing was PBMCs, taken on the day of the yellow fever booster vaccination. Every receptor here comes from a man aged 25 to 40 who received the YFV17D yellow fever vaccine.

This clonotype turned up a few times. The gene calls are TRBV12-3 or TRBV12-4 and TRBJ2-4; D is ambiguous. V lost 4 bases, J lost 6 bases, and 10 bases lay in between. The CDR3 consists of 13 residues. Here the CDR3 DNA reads TGTGCCAGCAGTTCACACCTGGGAAACATTCAGTACTTC. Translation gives CASSSHLGNIQYF.

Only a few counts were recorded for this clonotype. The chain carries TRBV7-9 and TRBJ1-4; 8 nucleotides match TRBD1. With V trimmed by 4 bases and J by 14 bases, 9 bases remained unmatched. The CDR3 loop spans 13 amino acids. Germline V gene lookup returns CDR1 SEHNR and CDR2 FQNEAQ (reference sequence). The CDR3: CASSSTPGGGLFF. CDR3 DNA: TGTGCCAGCAGCTCCACTCCAGGGGGCGGCCTGTTTTTT.

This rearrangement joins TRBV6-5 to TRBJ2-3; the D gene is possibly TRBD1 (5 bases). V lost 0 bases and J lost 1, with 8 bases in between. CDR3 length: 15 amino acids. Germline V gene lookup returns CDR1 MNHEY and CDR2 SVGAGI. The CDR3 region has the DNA TGTGCCAGCAGTTACTCGATACAGGGCACAGATACGCAGTATTTT. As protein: CASSYSIQGTDTQYF.

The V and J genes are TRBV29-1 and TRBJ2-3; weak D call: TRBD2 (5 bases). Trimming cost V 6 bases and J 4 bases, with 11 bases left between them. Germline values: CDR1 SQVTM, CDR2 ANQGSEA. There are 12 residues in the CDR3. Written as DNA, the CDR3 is TGCAGCGTCGTGGAGGTCGCAGATACGCAGTATTTT. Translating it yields CSVVEVADTQYF.

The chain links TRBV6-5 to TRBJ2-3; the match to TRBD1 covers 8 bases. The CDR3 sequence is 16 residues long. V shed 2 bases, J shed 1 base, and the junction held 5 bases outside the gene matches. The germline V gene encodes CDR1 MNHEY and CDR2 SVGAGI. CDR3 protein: CASSYPTGQGTDTQYF. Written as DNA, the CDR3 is TGTGCCAGCAGTTACCCTACGGGACAGGGCACAGATACGCAGTATTTT.

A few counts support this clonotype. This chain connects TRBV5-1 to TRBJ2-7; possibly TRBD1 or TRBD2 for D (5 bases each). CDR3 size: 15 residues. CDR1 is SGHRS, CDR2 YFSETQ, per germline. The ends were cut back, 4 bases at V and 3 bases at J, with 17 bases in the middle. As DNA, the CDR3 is TGCGCCAGCAGCAAGTCGGGACGTCTGGACTACGAGCAGTACTTC. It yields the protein CASSKSGRLDYEQYF.

CDR3 loop: CASSQDAGYQETQYF. In DNA form, the CDR3 reads TGCGCCAGCAGCCAAGATGCCGGGTACCAAGAGACCCAGTACTTC. This chain links TRBV4-3 with TRBJ2-5; D is uncertain. Germline lookup yields CDR1 LGHNA and CDR2 YSLEER. This CDR3 region has 15 residues. V lost 0 bases, J lost 0 bases, and 8 bases lay in between.

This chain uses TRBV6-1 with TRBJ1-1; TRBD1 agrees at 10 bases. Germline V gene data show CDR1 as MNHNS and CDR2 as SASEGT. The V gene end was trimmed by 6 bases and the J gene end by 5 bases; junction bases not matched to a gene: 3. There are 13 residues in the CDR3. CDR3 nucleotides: TGTGCCAGCAGGAGGACAGGGGGGACTGAAGCTTTCTTT. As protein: CASRRTGGTEAFF.

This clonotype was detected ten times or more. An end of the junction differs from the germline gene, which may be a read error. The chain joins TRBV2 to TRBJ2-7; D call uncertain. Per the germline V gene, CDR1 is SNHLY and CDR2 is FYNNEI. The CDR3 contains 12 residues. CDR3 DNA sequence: TGTGCCAGCAGTGAACCCCCCAGCGAGGAGTACTTC. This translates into CASSEPPSEEYF.

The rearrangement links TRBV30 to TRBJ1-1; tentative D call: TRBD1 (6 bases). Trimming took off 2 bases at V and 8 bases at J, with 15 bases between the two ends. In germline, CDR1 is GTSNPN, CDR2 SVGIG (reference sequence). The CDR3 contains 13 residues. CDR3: CAWSRFWGAEAFF. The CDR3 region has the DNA TGTGCCTGGAGTCGATTCTGGGGGGCCGAAGCTTTCTTT.

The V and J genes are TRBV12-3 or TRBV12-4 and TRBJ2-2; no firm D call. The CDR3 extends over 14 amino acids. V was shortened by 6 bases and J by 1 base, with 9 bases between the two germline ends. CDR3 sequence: CASRSPQNTGELFF. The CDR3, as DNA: TGTGCCAGCAGGAGTCCCCAGAACACCGGGGAGCTGTTTTTT.

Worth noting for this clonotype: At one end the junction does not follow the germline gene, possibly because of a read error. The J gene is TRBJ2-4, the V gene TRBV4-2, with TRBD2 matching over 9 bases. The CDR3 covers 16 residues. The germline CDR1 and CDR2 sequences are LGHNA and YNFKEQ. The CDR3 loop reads CASSQATSGPQNTQYF. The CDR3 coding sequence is TGTGCCAGCAGCCAAGCTACTAGCGGGCCTCAAAACACTCAGTACTTC.

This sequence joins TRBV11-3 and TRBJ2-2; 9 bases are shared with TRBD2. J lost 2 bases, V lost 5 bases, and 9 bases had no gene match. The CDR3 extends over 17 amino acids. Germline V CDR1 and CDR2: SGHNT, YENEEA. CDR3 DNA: TGTGCCAGCAGCCAAGACCCAGGGACTAGCAACACCGGGGAGCTGTTTTTT. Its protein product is CASSQDPGTSNTGELFF.

The CDR3 coding sequence is TGTGCCAGCAGCCAGGCCGGGACAGAAAACATTCAGTACTTC. Protein sequence: CASSQAGTENIQYF. V is TRBV4-2 and J is TRBJ2-4, with TRBD1 identical over 7 bases. The CDR3 sequence is 14 residues long. The J segment lost 5 bases and the V segment lost 3 bases, leaving 4 bases of the junction unmatched. Germline CDR1 reads LGHNA; CDR2 reads YNFKEQ.

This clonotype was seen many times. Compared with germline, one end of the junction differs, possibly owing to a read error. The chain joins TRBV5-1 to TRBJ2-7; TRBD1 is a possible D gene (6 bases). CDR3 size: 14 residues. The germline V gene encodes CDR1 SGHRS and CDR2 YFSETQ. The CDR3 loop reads CASSSGQGTYEQYF. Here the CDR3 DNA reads TGTGCCAGCAGCTCCGGGCAGGGGACCTACGAGCAGTACTTC. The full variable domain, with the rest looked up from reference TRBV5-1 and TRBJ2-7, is KAGVTQTPRYLIKTRGQQVTLSCSPISGHRSVSWYQQTPGQGLQFLFEYFSETQRNKGNFPGRFSGRQFSNSRSEMNVSTLELGDSALYLCASSSGQGTYEQYFGPGTRLTVT.

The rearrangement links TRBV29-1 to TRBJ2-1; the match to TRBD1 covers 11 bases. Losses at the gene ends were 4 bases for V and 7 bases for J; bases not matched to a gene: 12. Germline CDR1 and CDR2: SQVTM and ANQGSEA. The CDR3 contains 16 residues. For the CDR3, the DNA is TGCAGCGTTGGGGACAGGGGGAGACCAAGGGGAAATGAGCAGTTCTTC. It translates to CSVGDRGRPRGNEQFF.

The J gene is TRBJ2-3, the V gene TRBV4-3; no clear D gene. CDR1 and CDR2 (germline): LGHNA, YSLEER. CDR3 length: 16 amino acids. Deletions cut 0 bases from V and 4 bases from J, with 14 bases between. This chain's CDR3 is CASSQDWSASPDTQYF. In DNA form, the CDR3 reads TGCGCCAGCAGCCAAGATTGGTCAGCGAGCCCAGATACGCAGTATTTT.

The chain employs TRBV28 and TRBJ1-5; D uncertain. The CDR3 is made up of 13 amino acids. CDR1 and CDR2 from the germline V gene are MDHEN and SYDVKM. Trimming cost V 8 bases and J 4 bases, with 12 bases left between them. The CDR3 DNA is TGTGCCAGCTTTACCCGGGGTAATCAGCCCCAGCATTTT. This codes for CASFTRGNQPQHF. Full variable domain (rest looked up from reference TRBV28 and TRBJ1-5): DVKVTQSSRYLVKRTGEKVFLECVQDMDHENMFWYRQDPGLGLRLIYFSYDVKMKEKGDIPEGYSVSREKKERFSLILESASTNQTSMYLCASFTRGNQPQHFGDGTRLSIL.

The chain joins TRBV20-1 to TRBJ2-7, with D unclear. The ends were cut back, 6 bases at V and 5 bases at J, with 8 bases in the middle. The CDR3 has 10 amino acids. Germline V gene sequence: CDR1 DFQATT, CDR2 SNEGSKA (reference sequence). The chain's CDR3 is CSAAGDEQYF. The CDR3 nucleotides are TGCAGTGCAGCCGGAGACGAGCAGTACTTC.